Below, 3 T cell receptor beta chains from the same sample are listed, as sequenced in a study of T-cell reconstitution after alpha-beta-depleted transplantation in children. It was with unique molecular identifiers that the TCRbeta library was prepared. TCRdb processed the PCR reads anew with MiXCR; each CDR3 protein has one entry. The table has around 190,000 distinct CDR3 sequences, under 8.5% seen once. This specimen consisted of PBMCs, obtained before TCRalphabeta/CD19-depleted stem cell transplant. These receptors came from a boy younger than 10 with acute lymphoblastic leukemia, due to receive a stem cell transplant.

The chain carries TRBV5-1 and TRBJ2-5; D remains unclear. Deletions cut 2 bases from V and 2 bases from J, with 10 bases between. The CDR3 is 14 amino acids. The germline V gene encodes CDR1 SGHRS and CDR2 YFSETQ. The CDR3 protein is CASSFRPSQETQYF. The CDR3 nucleotides read TGCGCCAGCAGCTTTCGGCCGTCGCAAGAGACCCAGTACTTC. Variable domain in full (rest from reference TRBV5-1 and TRBJ2-5): KAGVTQTPRYLIKTRGQQVTLSCSPISGHRSVSWYQQTPGQGLQFLFEYFSETQRNKGNFPGRFSGRQFSNSRSEMNVSTLELGDSALYLCASSFRPSQETQYFGPGTRLLVL.

This rearrangement joins TRBV5-1 to TRBJ2-7, with 9 bases aligning to TRBD1. The ends lost 0 bases at V and 6 bases at J; junction bases unmatched: 7. Per germline, CDR1 SGHRS and CDR2 YFSETQ. The CDR3 is 15 residues long. The CDR3 DNA reads TGCGCCAGCAGCTTGGCCGCTGACAGGGGGAGCGAGCAGTACTTC. Protein product: CASSLAADRGSEQYF.

In its sample, this clonotype was seen many times. The CDR3 DNA is TGCAGCGTTGTGGCCGGGCCGACGGGACAGGCCTACGAGCAGTACTTC. Translated: CSVVAGPTGQAYEQYF. This chain links TRBV29-1 with TRBJ2-7, with 8 bases matching TRBD1. The CDR3 contains 16 residues. Germline CDR1 reads SQVTM; CDR2 reads ANQGSEA. Trimming removed 4 bases from V and 2 bases from J; junction bases left unmatched: 13.